Shown below are 10 T cell receptor beta chains from a single sample sequenced in a study of identical twins. TCRdb analysed the 5' RACE reads with MiXCR anew, one entry per CDR3 protein. The sample carries some 1,700,000 distinct CDR3 sequences, about 31% recorded once. Sequencing was done on a sample of cord blood. These receptors came from a newborn girl in good health.

The chain uses TRBV10-1 and TRBJ2-5; TRBD1 matches at 7 bases. The J call is in doubt because the DNA end fits TRBJ2-7 better. Germline CDR1 is WNHNN and CDR2 is SYGVQD (reference sequence). CDR3 length: 14 amino acids. This chain's CDR3 is CASSPDRAGDEQYF. CDR3 nucleotides: TGCGCCAGCAGTCCTGACAGGGCAGGGGACGAGCAGTACTTC.

The chain recombines TRBV9 with TRBJ1-3; D may be TRBD1 (5 bases). There are 20 residues in the CDR3. Trimming removed 3 bases from V and 1 base from J, with 26 bases in between. Looked up from germline, CDR1 is SGDLS and CDR2 is YYNGEE. CDR3 protein: CASSATTRDSRIRSGNTIYF. The CDR3 DNA is TGTGCCAGCAGCGCCACGACCCGGGACTCAAGGATCAGGTCTGGAAACACCATATATTTT.

The V call is TRBV27, the J call TRBJ2-4; D is uncertain. V lost 3 bases and J lost 7, with 4 bases in between. The CDR3 runs to 11 residues. In germline, CDR1 is MNHEY, CDR2 SMNVEV (reference sequence). The CDR3 loop reads CASSFRNIQYF. CDR3 DNA sequence: TGTGCCAGCAGTTTCCGGAACATTCAGTACTTC.

This chain joins TRBV29-1 and TRBJ2-7; 7 bases agree with TRBD2. V shed 6 bases and J 9 bases; nucleotides not matched to a gene: 14. In germline, CDR1 is SQVTM, CDR2 ANQGSEA. The CDR3 is made up of 13 amino acids. CDR3 region: CSVAGDLSNGQYF. The DNA of the CDR3 is TGCAGCGTCGCGGGGGACCTCTCCAATGGGCAGTACTTC.

V gene TRBV20-1 combines with J gene TRBJ2-1; TRBD2 is a possible D gene (6 bases). CDR3 length: 15 residues. Trimming took off 1 base at V and 6 bases at J, with 16 bases between the two ends. CDR1 and CDR2 (germline): DFQATT, SNEGSKA (reference sequence). The chain's CDR3 is CSARVRLVGGNEQFF. In nucleotides, the CDR3 is TGCAGTGCTAGAGTCCGGCTAGTGGGAGGCAATGAGCAGTTCTTC.

The chain is built from TRBV5-8 and TRBJ2-1, with a tentative D call TRBD1 (6 bases). Trimming stripped 3 bases from V and 3 bases from J, with 10 bases between. The CDR3 is made up of 14 amino acids. From germline, CDR1 is SGHTS and CDR2 YDEGEE. DNA for the CDR3: TGTGCCAGCAGCTGGACAGTGCTCTACAATGAGCAGTTCTTC. Protein sequence: CASSWTVLYNEQFF.

Only a few counts were recorded for this clonotype. V gene TRBV3-1 combines with J gene TRBJ1-2; a weak D match, TRBD1 (6 bases). V was cut by 3 bases and J by 2 bases, with 16 bases left in between. The CDR3 has 16 residues. The germline gives CDR1 LGHDT, CDR2 YNNKEL (reference sequence). The CDR3 DNA reads TGTGCCAGCAGCCAGGATCTTGACAGGTTCAACTATGGCTACACCTTC. It is translated as CASSQDLDRFNYGYTF.

This clonotype has a handful of counts. V is TRBV6-5 and J is TRBJ1-6, with 9 bases identical to TRBD1. CDR1 is MNHEY, CDR2 SVGAGI, per germline. The CDR3 totals 15 residues. V shed 0 bases, J shed 9 bases, and the junction held 3 bases outside the gene matches. CDR3 sequence: CASSYSGQGFSPLHF. The CDR3 coding sequence is TGTGCCAGCAGTTACTCGGGACAGGGCTTTTCACCCCTCCACTTT.

This chain joins TRBV20-1 and TRBJ1-2, with D unresolved. Trimming took off 7 bases at V and 2 bases at J, with 11 bases between the two ends. Germline values: CDR1 DFQATT, CDR2 SNEGSKA (reference sequence). The CDR3 totals 12 residues. The CDR3: CSELGPNYGYTF. The CDR3 DNA follows: TGCAGTGAGCTCGGACCCAACTATGGCTACACCTTC.

The sample holds a few counts of this clonotype. J is TRBJ2-3 and V is TRBV6-5, with 8 bases identical to TRBD2. Germline V gene data show CDR1 as MNHEY and CDR2 as SVGAGI. V lost 2 bases to trimming and J lost 4 bases; unmatched junction nucleotides: 8. This CDR3 is 16 amino acids long. The CDR3 spells CASSYNGGGRADTQYF. The CDR3 DNA reads TGTGCCAGCAGTTACAACGGGGGGGGAAGGGCAGATACGCAGTATTTT.